One and the same sample provided the 5 T cell receptor beta chains below, sequenced in a study of T cell repertoires in cytomegalovirus infection. TCRdb analysed the reads with MiXCR anew, one entry per CDR3 protein. The sample records fewer than 700,000 distinct CDR3 sequences, roughly a quarter being singletons. Material for sequencing was CD8+ T cells from PBMCs. The receptors stem from a human donor in good health (CMV status not recorded). Some clones in this sample may be carry-over from other donors' samples.

A remark on this clonotype: This may arise from a read error, as a much more abundant clone is one base away. The chain has TRBV7-9 and TRBJ2-1, with D possibly being TRBD1 or TRBD2 (5 bases each). This CDR3 is built from 12 residues. Germline CDR1 and CDR2: SEHNR and FQNEAQ (reference sequence). In nucleotides, the CDR3 is TGTGCCAGCAGCGGGACCTACAATGAGCAGTCCTTC. Its translation is CASSGTYNEQSF.

This clonotype was seen ten or more times. This sequence joins TRBV7-2 and TRBJ2-1, with a possible D match to TRBD1 (6 bases). CDR3 length: 15 amino acids. V lost 2 bases and J lost 8, with 16 bases in between. Germline V CDR1 and CDR2: SGHTA, FQGNSA. CDR3: CASSLNRVQAHEQFF. CDR3 DNA sequence: TGTGCCAGCAGCTTAAACAGGGTTCAGGCCCATGAGCAGTTCTTC.

This clonotype has at least ten counts. The chain employs TRBV12-3 or TRBV12-4 and TRBJ2-7; TRBD2 is a possible D gene (5 bases). Trimming cost V 6 bases and J 0 bases, with 18 bases left between them. CDR3 length equals 16 residues. CDR3 DNA: TGTGCCAGCAGCAAGACGGAGGACCGGTACTCCTACGAGCAGTACGTC. Encoded protein: CASSKTEDRYSYEQYV.

The chain recombines TRBV2 with TRBJ2-6, with D tentatively TRBD1 or TRBD2 (5 bases each). The CDR3 contains 21 residues. Trimming pared 5 bases from V and 0 bases from J, leaving 26 bases between. Germline lookup yields CDR1 SNHLY and CDR2 FYNNEI. Here the CDR3 reads CASSRRTRVPSPVSGANVLTF. DNA for the CDR3: TGTGCCAGCAGTAGGAGGACAAGGGTTCCTTCTCCTGTCTCTGGGGCCAACGTCCTGACTTTC.

This clonotype has ten or more counts. The rearrangement uses TRBV28 and TRBJ2-7, with TRBD1 identical over 7 bases. CDR3 length: 13 residues. V lost 4 bases to trimming and J lost 4 bases; unmatched junction nucleotides: 4. Germline V gene sequence: CDR1 MDHEN, CDR2 SYDVKM. CDR3 residues: CASSYLQGYEQYV. CDR3 DNA: TGTGCCAGCAGTTACCTACAGGGGTACGAGCAGTACGTC.